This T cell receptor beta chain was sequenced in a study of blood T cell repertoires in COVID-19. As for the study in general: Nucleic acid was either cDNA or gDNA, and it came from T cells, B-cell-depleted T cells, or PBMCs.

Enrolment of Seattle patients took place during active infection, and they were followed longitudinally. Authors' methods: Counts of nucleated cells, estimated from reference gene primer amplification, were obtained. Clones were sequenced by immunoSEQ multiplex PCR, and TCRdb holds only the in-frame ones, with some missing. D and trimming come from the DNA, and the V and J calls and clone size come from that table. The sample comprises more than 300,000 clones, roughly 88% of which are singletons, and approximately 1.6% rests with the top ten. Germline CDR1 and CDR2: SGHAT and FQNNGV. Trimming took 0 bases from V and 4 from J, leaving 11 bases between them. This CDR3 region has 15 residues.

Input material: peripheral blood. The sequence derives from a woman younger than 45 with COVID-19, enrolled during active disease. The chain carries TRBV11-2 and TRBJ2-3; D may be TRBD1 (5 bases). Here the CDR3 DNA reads TGTGCCAGCAGCTTAGAGGGGCTTAGTTCAGATACGCAGTATTTT. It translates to CASSLEGLSSDTQYF.